This T cell receptor beta chain was retrieved from a study of T cell responses to AZD1222 COVID-19 vaccine. Whole-study results and caveats: After the peak T cell response, and only then, were repertoires sampled. Of the AZD1222 recipients, only 5 or 6 were seropositive at baseline. Donors were mostly white British, more females; clonal diversity possibly underestimated.

Notes on this clone: Its antigen is undetermined.

The length of the CDR3 is 13 residues. V was cut by 6 bases and J by 7 bases, with 15 bases left in between. Germline V lookup: CDR1 SNHLY, CDR2 FYNNEI. Clones were read by immunoSEQ multiplex PCR, and TCRdb kept only the in-frame ones, dropping some. The data contain some 120,000 clones, roughly 90% of them singletons. This receptor was identified in an adult in good health. The specimen comprised peripheral blood, sampled on day 0 of MenACWY control vaccination. The J gene is TRBJ1-1, the V gene TRBV2; D remains ambiguous. CDR3 sequence (DNA): TGTGCCAGCAGCAGGTTTGTTCGAAGTGAAGCTTTCTTT. Translation gives CASSRFVRSEAFF.